This record concerns one T cell receptor (beta chain) sequence. Its antigen remains unidentified. Possible read error: a much larger clone is one base away. This specimen belongs to a study of T cell repertoires in cytomegalovirus infection. Overall study: Well-studied HLA-B-restricted epitopes and recently identified HLA-C-restricted epitopes of CMV were both used in the study. Evidence of both CMV infection and a matching HLA type came from public TCR beta signatures. Study-level findings and limits: Predominance within the ex vivo response was attributable to HLA-C-restricted CMV-specific TCR beta clonotypes. Summed frequency of public TCR beta families distinguished CMV carriers with the relevant HLA.

In TCRdb, the reads were re-called with MiXCR into one record per CDR3 protein. Of 35,000 to 55,000 distinct CDR3 sequences in the sample, approximately 19% are singletons; the top ten hold about 48%. The CDR3 consists of 14 residues. The V gene's germline CDR1 is KGHSH and CDR2 LQKENI. V and J are TRBV18 and TRBJ2-3, with a possible D match to TRBD2 (5 bases). The sequence was collected from a human donor in good health (CMV status not recorded). Some clones in this sample may be carry-over from other donors' samples. This material consisted of CD8+ T cells from cultured PBMCs, taken from culture after CMV antigen stimulation. CDR3 bases: TGTGCCAGCTCACGCGCTGGGAGTTGGGATACGCTGTATTTT. Translating it yields CASSRAGSWDTLYF.